The T cell receptor beta chain described here comes from a study of cytomegalovirus exposure and HLA in healthy donors (dated 2017 in TCRdb). Notes on the research overall: An earlier analysis of some 600 of the donors reported 250 to 350 Gb of sequence data and approximately 120 million unique TCR beta sequences obtained from around 180 million T cells. Around 320 gigabases of sequencing data and tens of millions of unique TCR sequences were included in an early release covering roughly 600 HLA-typed donors. Among the approximately 400 genotyped donors, 81% belonged to the genetic ancestry cluster associated with self-reported Caucasian donors. The study aimed to test whether cataloging public T cell receptors could reveal signatures of past pathogen exposure. The study used immunosequencing to profile the T cell repertoires of several hundred subjects and linked those repertoires to cytomegalovirus serostatus. Besides the first cohort of more than 650 subjects, a separate validation cohort made up of over 100 different subjects was used. To predict cytomegalovirus infection status, the study brought together high-throughput TCR immunosequencing, statistical association of individual TCRs with disease status, and machine learning. To study patterns of TCR occurrence, a later analysis re-analyzed previously published TCR beta repertoires from 666 donors and added high-resolution HLA genotyping. In the later analysis, no new phenotypic data were used to find candidate immune exposures; instead, reliance was placed on TCR beta sequences and their occurrence across donors. An earlier analysis of 587 of the donors applied high-throughput TCR beta sequencing to assess whether each TCR beta V gene segment acted as functional or pseudogenic. Donor age, sex, ethnicity and CMV serostatus were compiled together with the repertoire data. A later genetic analysis used genome-wide SNP genotypes for about three fifths of the roughly 700 donors, treating that subset as a discovery cohort. Every discovery cohort repertoire had been produced on one sequencing platform. Both class I and class II loci were covered by HLA typing, at four-digit resolution. The number of typed donors differed by locus: about 620-630 for A, B, C, DRB1 and DQB1; 500 to 550 for DQA1; roughly 600 for DPA1; and around 490 for DPB1. Roughly five DR-DQ haplotypes were treated as single units for association and clustering because of strong linkage in the cohort. Among some 400 genotyped donors of the cohort, an average of roughly 230,000 unique TCR beta nucleotide sequences was sequenced per donor, of which 15% to 20% were non-productive.

Notes on this clone: What this receptor recognizes is not known. No base qualities exist here, and no much larger clone lies one base off it.

The CDR3 sequence holds 11 residues, the cysteine and phenylalanine included. The retained sequence is limited to the CDR3, 33 bases, with the frame set at the first base. Between the V and J ends, shortened by 6 bases and 3 bases respectively, the junction contains 9 bases. As encoded in the germline V gene (reference sequence), CDR1 is DFQATT while CDR2 is SNEGSKA. General conclusions and limits of the study: Because some donors lacked HLA typing at each locus, the association tests relied only on the typed subset. About 17 rarely observed V segments, including chromosome 9 orphons, were excluded from the earlier analysis of some 590 of the donors because counts were too low. Correlated functional status among segregating V segments might reflect linkage disequilibrium, but an unknown experimental factor could not be ruled out. CMV serostatus was the only immune exposure information available for the cohort. In a later analysis, the rate of TCR association differed among HLA loci, with DRB1 alleles having the most associated TCRs and HLA-C alleles having the fewest. In vitro tests confirmed that a few of the cytomegalovirus-associated TCR beta chains recognize cytomegalovirus antigens. A group of highly shared sequence variants was considered likely to be a technical artifact of the sequencing pipeline. Most TCR sequences were seen in very few donors, while some public TCRs were found in many individuals. When HLA alleles, especially DR and DQ, strongly co-occurred, TCR associations were difficult to assign to individual alleles. Compared with the 666-donor mean, donors in an Asian-associated ancestry cluster had fewer N-insertions in productive TCRs, according to a later genetic analysis. In a later genetic analysis, a missense DCLRE1C variant was associated with V-gene and J-gene trimming of TCR beta chains, and the association was replicated in an independent cohort. Cytomegalovirus status was reported to be diagnosed by the classifier with high specificity and sensitivity in both the original and validation cohorts. The authors suggested that the approach could potentially be extended to other disease states and immunological phenotypes. A later analysis found that most CMV-associated TCR beta chains appeared HLA-restricted, with HLA associations seemingly driven largely by CMV exposure. A further reported finding was that TCR beta sequences accurately predicted the HLA-A and HLA-B alleles for most subjects in the first cohort. A total of 150 to 200 TCR beta chains were listed by the study as associated with cytomegalovirus. According to a later analysis, parvovirus B19, influenza, CMV and Epstein-Barr virus appeared linked to several top co-occurrence clusters. Roughly uniform sequencing depth across donors was assumed in presence/absence analyses, although this assumption may not hold. Only TCR beta chains were sequenced in this cohort, and the absence of alpha or paired-chain data limited detectable features. In a later analysis, HLA-associated TCR beta chains were found to be more clonally expanded and to have lower generation probabilities than equally common non-associated chains. The 87-base-pair reads could not distinguish some IMGT-functional V segments, including TRBV6-2 and TRBV6-3, so those segments were excluded. Specific HLA alleles were associated with over 15,000 TCR beta sequences at a false discovery rate of 0.05 in a later analysis. An earlier analysis of 587 of the donors showed that most TCR beta V segments appeared in productive rearrangements either about 87% or about 30% of the time, which broadly matched IMGT annotations.

The cohort comprised 670 or so healthy bone marrow donors. All cohort members were sampled while nominally healthy, although unrecorded immune exposures were likely present. The donor tested CMV seropositive and was one of the 289 seropositive cohort members. Each donor provided a peripheral blood sample, and peripheral blood mononuclear cells were used for TCR beta sequencing. Genomic DNA was extracted from the blood cell samples with the Qiagen DNeasy Blood Extraction Kit. Library preparation was by the immunoSEQ multiplex PCR assay. For the multiplex PCR, a mixture combining 60 forward primers for TCR Vbeta segments and 13 reverse primers for TCR Jbeta segments was used. A multiplex PCR assay on genomic DNA amplified the CDR3 region of rearranged TCR beta genes. Amplified TCR beta libraries were sequenced as 87-base-pair reads on the Illumina HiSeq System. The source study handled its data this way. Across the 700 or so repertoires, a later analysis counted 75 million to 90 million unique TCR beta chains, 8.5 million to 12 million of which were shared by at least two donors. Raw reads were error-corrected and collapsed into unique sequences with a nearest-neighbor algorithm that merged closely related sequences to remove PCR and sequencing errors. CDR3 sequences were aligned to IMGT reference sequences to assign V, D and J gene segments. Each retained sequence needed at least a six-nucleotide match to both a V gene segment and a J gene segment. Rearrangements were classified as productive when the CDR3 lacked stop codons and remained in frame with V and J, and all other rearrangements were classified as non-productive. CDR3 was defined by IMGT convention, running from the second conserved V-encoded cysteine to the conserved J-encoded phenylalanine. The earlier analysis of fewer than 700 of the donors excluded sequences that lacked an unambiguous match to a single V gene segment. In an earlier analysis of about 590 of the donors, a V segment was called functional when productive rearrangements were above 56.7%, and segregating when the standard deviation between donors exceeded 5%. A statistical classification framework was built to diagnose cytomegalovirus status from the catalog of TCR beta chain sequences. In a later analysis, TCR nucleotide sequences were compared against IMGT/GENE-DB human TR gene sequences so that V and J genes could be assigned. In a later analysis, CDR3 sequences and most-parsimonious VDJ recombination scenarios were assigned using the TCRdist pipeline. In a later analysis, every TCR beta chain was defined by the combination of its CDR3 amino acid sequence and its V-gene family, and reads without a unique V-gene family were dropped. To address suspected cross-contamination and a sequencing artifact, a later analysis removed a few hundred highly shared, low-generation-probability nucleotide sequences. For each public chain, a later analysis derived a clonal expansion index from normalized ranks of inferred template counts within each repertoire. A later analysis computed generation probabilities with a VDJ recombination model fitted to out-of-frame rearrangements, and checked the results against IGoR. Hypergeometric tests were used in a later analysis to score TCR-TCR, TCR-HLA and TCR-CMV co-occurrence, with a repertoire-size bias correction applied to the TCR pairs. A later analysis estimated false discovery rates by permuting HLA or CMV assignments 20 times. In a later analysis, co-occurring TCRs were grouped using DBSCAN, with TCRdist sequence similarity added in when clustering inside HLA-allele-positive subsets. Repertoires with fewer than 30,000 or more than 120,000 public chains were left out of co-occurrence clustering, as were five repertoires with anomalous nucleotide sharing. The clones in this table, taken by TCRdb from immuneACCESS, are in-frame only. Not every clone is retained; where verified, under half of the shortfall comes from an unresolved V gene, and the cause of the rest is unknown. The V and J calls and the clone size are those of that table, but D and trimming were determined from the DNA. The sample has around 110,000 clones on record, roughly three quarters of them singletons. Approximately 4.5% of the sample is held by the ten biggest clonotypes.

Here the chain combines TRBV20-1 and TRBJ2-7; too little of a D gene remains to name it. The source is a man aged 30 to 45 in good health and CMV-seropositive. Sequenced input: PBMCs. The nucleotide sequence reads TGCAGTGCGGGTGGAGACTACGAGCAGTACTTC. Its protein product is CSAGGDYEQYF.